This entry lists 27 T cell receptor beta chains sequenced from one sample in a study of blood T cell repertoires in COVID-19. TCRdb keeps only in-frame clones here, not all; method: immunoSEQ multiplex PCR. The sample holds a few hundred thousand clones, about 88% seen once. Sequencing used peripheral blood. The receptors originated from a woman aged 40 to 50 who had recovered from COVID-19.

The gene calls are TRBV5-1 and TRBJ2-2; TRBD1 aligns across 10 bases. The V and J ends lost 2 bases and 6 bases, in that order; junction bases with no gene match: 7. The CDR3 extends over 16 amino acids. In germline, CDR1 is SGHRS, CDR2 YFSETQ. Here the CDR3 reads CASSLPGQGPAGELFF. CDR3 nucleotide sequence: TGCGCCAGCAGCTTACCGGGACAGGGGCCCGCCGGGGAGCTGTTTTTT.

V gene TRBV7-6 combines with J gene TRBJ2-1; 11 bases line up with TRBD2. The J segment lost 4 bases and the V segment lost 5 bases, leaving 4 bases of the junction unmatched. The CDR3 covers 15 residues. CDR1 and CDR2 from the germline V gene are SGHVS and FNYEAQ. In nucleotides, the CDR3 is TGTGCCAGCAGCGAGACTAGCGGGAAATACAATGAGCAGTTCTTC. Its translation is CASSETSGKYNEQFF.

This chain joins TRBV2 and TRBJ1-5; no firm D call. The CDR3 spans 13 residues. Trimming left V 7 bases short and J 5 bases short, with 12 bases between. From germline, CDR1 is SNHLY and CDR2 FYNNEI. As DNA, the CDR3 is TGTGCCAGCAAAAGGTCTGGAGATCAGCCCCAGCATTTT. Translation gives CASKRSGDQPQHF. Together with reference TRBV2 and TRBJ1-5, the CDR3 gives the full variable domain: EPEVTQTPSHQVTQMGQEVILRCVPISNHLYFYWYRQILGQKVEFLVSFYNNEISEKSEIFDDQFSVERPDGSNFTLKIRSTKLEDSAMYFCASKRSGDQPQHFGDGTRLSIL.

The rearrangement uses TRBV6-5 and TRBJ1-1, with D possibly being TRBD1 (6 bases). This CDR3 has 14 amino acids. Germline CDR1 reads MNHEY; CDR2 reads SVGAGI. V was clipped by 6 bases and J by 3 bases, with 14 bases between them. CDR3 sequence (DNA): TGTGCCAGCAGACAAATAGGGGGACACACTGAAGCTTTCTTT. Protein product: CASRQIGGHTEAFF.

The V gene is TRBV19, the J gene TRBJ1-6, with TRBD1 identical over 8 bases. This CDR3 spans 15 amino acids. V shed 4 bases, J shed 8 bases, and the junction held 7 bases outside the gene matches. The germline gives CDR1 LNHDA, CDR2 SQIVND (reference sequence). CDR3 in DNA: TGTGCCAGTAGTACCCCGGGACAGGTTGATTCACCCCTCCACTTT. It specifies CASSTPGQVDSPLHF. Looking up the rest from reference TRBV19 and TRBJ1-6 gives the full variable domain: DGGITQSPKYLFRKEGQNVTLSCEQNLNHDAMYWYRQDPGQGLRLIYYSQIVNDFQKGDIAEGYSVSREKKESFPLTVTSAQKNPTAFYLCASSTPGQVDSPLHFGNGTRLTVT.

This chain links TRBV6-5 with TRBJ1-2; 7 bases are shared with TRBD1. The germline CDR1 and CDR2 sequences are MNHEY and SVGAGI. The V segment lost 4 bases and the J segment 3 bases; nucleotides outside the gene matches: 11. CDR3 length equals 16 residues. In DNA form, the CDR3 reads TGTGCCAGCAGTTTGAGGGACAGACGAGGGGACTATGGCTACACCTTC. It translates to CASSLRDRRGDYGYTF.

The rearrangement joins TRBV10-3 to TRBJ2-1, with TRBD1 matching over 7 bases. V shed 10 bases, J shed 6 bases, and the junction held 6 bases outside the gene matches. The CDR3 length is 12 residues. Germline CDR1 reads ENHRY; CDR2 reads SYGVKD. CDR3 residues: CATLGTANEQFF. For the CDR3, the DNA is TGTGCCACGCTGGGGACAGCCAATGAGCAGTTCTTC.

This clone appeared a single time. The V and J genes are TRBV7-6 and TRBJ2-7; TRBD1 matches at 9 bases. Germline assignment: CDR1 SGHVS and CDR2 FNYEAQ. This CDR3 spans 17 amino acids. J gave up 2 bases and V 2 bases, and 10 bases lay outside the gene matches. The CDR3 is CASSLSVPGTGTYEQYF. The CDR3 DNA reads TGTGCCAGCAGCTTAAGTGTGCCCGGGACAGGGACCTACGAGCAGTACTTC.

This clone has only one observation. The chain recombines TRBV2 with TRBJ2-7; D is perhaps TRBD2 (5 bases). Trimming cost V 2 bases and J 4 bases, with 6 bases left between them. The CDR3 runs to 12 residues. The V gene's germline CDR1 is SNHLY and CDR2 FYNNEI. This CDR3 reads CASSERGYEQYF. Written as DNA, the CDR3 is TGTGCCAGCAGTGAACGGGGTTACGAGCAGTACTTC. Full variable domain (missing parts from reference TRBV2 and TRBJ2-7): EPEVTQTPSHQVTQMGQEVILRCVPISNHLYFYWYRQILGQKVEFLVSFYNNEISEKSEIFDDQFSVERPDGSNFTLKIRSTKLEDSAMYFCASSERGYEQYFGPGTRLTVT.

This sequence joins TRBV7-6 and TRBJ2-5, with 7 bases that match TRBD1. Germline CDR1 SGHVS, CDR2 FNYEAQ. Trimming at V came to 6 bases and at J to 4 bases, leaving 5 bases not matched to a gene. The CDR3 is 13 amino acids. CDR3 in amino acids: CASRSPGGETQYF. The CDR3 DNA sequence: TGTGCCAGCAGATCCCCAGGGGGAGAGACCCAGTACTTC.

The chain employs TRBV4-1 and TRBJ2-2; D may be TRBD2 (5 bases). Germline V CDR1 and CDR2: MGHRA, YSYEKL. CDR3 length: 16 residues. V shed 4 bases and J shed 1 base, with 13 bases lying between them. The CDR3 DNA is TGCGCCAGCAGCCGCGGAGGAGACATGAACACCGGGGAGCTGTTTTTT. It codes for CASSRGGDMNTGELFF.

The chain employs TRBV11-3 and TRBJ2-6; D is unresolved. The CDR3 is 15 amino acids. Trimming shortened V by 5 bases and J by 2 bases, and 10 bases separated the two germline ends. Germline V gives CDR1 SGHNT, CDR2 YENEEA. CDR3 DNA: TGTGCCAGCAGCCATCCAGGTCCTGGGGCCAACGTCCTGACTTTC. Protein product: CASSHPGPGANVLTF. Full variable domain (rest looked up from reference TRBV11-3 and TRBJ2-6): EAGVVQSPRYKIIEKKQPVAFWCNPISGHNTLYWYLQNLGQGPELLIRYENEEAVDDSQLPKDRFSAERLKGVDSTLKIQPAELGDSAVYLCASSHPGPGANVLTFGAGSRLTVL.

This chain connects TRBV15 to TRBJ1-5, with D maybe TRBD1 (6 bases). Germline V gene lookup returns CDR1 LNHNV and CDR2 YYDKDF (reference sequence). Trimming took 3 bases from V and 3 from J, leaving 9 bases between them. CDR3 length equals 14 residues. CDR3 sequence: CATSSGQYNQPQHF. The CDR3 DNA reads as TGTGCCACCAGCAGTGGACAGTACAATCAGCCCCAGCATTTT.

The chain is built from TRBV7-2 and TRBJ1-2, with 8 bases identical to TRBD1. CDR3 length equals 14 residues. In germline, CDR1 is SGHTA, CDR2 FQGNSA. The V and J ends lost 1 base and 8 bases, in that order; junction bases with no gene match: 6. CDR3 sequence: CASSLEWGTGGYTF. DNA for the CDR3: TGTGCCAGCAGCTTAGAGTGGGGGACAGGCGGCTACACCTTC.

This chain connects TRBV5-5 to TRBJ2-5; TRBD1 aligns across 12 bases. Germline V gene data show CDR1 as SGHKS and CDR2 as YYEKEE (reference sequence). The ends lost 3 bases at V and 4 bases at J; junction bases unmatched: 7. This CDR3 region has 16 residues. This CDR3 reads CASSYGTGGIGETQYF. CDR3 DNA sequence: TGTGCCAGCAGCTACGGGACAGGGGGCATTGGAGAGACCCAGTACTTC.

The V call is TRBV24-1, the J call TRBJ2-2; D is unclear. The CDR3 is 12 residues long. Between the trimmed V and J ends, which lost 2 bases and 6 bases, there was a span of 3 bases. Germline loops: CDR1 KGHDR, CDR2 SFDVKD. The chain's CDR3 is CATSDWPGELFF. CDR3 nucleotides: TGTGCCACCAGTGATTGGCCCGGGGAGCTGTTTTTT.

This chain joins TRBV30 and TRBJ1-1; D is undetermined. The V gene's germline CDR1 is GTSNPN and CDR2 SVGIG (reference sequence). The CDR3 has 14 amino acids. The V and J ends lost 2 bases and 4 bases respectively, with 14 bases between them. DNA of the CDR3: TGTGCCTGGAGTACCACTAGCTGGGCCACTGAAGCTTTCTTT. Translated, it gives CAWSTTSWATEAFF.

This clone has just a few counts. CDR3 loop: CASSQETGANSPLHF. CDR3 bases: TGTGCCAGCAGTCAGGAGACAGGGGCGAATTCACCCCTCCACTTT. V and J are TRBV6-6 and TRBJ1-6; 8 nucleotides align to TRBD1. The V gene end was trimmed by 5 bases and the J gene end by 7 bases; junction bases not matched to a gene: 7. The CDR3 consists of 15 residues. Germline values: CDR1 MNHNY, CDR2 SVGAGI (reference sequence).

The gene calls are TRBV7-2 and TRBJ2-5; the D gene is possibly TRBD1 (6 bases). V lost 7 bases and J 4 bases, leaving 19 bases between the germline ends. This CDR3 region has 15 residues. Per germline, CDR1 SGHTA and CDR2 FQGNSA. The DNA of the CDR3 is TGTGCCAGCAACCACTTGACAGGAGGTGGAGAGACCCAGTACTTC. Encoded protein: CASNHLTGGGETQYF.

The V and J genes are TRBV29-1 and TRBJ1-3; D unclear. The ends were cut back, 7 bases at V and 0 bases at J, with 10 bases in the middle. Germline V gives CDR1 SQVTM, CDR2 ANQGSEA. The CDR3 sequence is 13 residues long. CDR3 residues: CSAEALSGNTIYF. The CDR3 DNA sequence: TGCAGCGCCGAGGCCCTCTCTGGAAACACCATATATTTT. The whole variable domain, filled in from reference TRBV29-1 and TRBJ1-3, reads SAVISQKPSRDICQRGTSLTIQCQVDSQVTMMFWYRQQPGQSLTLIATANQGSEATYESGFVIDKFPISRPNLTFSTLTVSNMSPEDSSIYLCSAEALSGNTIYFGEGSWLTVV.

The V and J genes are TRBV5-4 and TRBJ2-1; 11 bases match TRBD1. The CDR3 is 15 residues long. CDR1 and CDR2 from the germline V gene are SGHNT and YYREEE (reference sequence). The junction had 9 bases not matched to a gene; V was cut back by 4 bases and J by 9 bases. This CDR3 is CASSPGQGVFGEQFF. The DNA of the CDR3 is TGTGCCAGCAGCCCGGGACAGGGGGTTTTCGGTGAGCAGTTCTTC.

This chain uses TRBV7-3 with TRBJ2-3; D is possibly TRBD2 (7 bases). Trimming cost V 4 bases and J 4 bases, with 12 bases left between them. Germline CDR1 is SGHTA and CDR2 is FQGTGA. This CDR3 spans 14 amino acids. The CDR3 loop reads CASSSGGGADTQYF. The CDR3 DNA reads TGTGCCAGCAGCTCCGGAGGGGGGGCAGATACGCAGTATTTT. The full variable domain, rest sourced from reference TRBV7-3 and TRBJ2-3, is GAGVSQTPSNKVTEKGKYVELRCDPISGHTALYWYRQSLGQGPEFLIYFQGTGAADDSGLPNDRFFAVRPEGSVSTLKIQRTERGDSAVYLCASSSGGGADTQYFGPGTRLTVL.

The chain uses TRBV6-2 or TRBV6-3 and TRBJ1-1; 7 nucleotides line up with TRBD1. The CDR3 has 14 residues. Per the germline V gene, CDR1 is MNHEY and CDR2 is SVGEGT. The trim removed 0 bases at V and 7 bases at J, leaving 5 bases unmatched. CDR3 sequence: CASSYSMAGGEAFF. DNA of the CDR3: TGTGCCAGCAGTTACTCGATGGCAGGGGGTGAAGCTTTCTTT.

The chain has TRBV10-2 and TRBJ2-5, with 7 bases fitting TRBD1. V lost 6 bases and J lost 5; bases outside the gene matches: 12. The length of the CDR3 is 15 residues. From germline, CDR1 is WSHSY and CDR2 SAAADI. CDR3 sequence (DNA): TGCGCCAGCAGACAAACAGGGGAGAGGATGGAGACCCAGTACTTC. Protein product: CASRQTGERMETQYF.

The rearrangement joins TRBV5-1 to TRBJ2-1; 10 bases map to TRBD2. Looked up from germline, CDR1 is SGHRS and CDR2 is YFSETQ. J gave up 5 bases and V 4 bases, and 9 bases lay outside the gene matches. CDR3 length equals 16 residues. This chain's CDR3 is CASSVLLAGSHNEQFF. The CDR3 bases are TGCGCCAGCAGCGTTTTACTAGCGGGATCCCACAATGAGCAGTTCTTC.

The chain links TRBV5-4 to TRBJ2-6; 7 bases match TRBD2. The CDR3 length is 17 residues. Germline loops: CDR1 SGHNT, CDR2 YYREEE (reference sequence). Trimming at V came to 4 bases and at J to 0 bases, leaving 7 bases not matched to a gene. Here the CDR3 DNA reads TGTGCCAGCAGCCTGGGACTATCCTACTCTGGGGCCAACGTCCTGACTTTC. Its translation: CASSLGLSYSGANVLTF. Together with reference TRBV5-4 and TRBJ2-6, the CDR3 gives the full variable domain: ETGVTQSPTHLIKTRGQQVTLRCSSQSGHNTVSWYQQALGQGPQFIFQYYREEENGRGNFPPRFSGLQFPNYSSELNVNALELDDSALYLCASSLGLSYSGANVLTFGAGSRLTVL.

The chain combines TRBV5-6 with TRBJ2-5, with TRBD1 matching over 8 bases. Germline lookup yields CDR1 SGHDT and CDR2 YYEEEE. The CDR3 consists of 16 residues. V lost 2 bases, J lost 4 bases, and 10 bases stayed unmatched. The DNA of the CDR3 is TGTGCCAGCAGCTTAAATCCGGGCCAGGGGGCAGAGACCCAGTACTTC. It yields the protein CASSLNPGQGAETQYF.